Listed here are 28 T cell receptor beta chains from one sample, sequenced in a study of T cells in Graves' hyperthyroidism and ophthalmopathy (dated by TCRdb to about 2019). Receptor amplification or capture employed multiplex PCR. Sequencing relied on an Illumina HiSeq 2000. Amplification of TCR beta CDR3 regions was carried out from RNA transcripts. A first-round RT-PCR of the TCR CDR3 used the HTBI primer set with the Qiagen OneStep RT-PCR kit. The raw public data were reprocessed by TCRdb itself: fastp quality trimming at Q25, MiXCR clonotype calling, in-frame beta chains only. Under each unique CDR3 protein, matching rows form one entry showing the most common genes and DNA. Within this sample are 490,000 or so distinct CDR3 sequences, with approximately 22% of them counted one time only. Of the sample, about half falls within the top ten clones. The sample taken for sequencing was blood. The source of these receptors is a woman in her 70s with Graves' ophthalmopathy.

This clonotype turned up a few times. The CDR3 end shows no conserved phenylalanine or tryptophan, and so a read error is likely. The genes are TRBV11-2 and TRBJ2-5, with D hard to call. The germline V and J ends were trimmed by 3 bases and 1 base, with 3 bases remaining between them. This CDR3 is built from 12 residues. The germline V gene encodes CDR1 SGHAT and CDR2 FQNNGV. Written as DNA, the CDR3 is TGTGCCAGCAGCTTTTTCCAAGAGACCCAGTACCTC. Its protein product is CASSFFQETQYL.

This clonotype was seen a few times. The chain recombines TRBV11-3 with TRBJ1-3, with D possibly matching TRBD1 (5 bases). This CDR3 is built from 15 residues. The V gene lost 2 bases and the J gene lost 1 base, with 9 bases spanning the gap. Germline CDR1 and CDR2: SGHNT and YENEEA. This CDR3 reads CASSLLGVSGNTIYF. CDR3 sequence (DNA): TGTGCCAGCAGCTTACTAGGGGTTTCTGGAAACACCATATATTTT.

The genes are TRBV4-2 and TRBJ2-2; D is perhaps TRBD2 (6 bases). This CDR3 is built from 15 residues. CDR1 is LGHNA, CDR2 YNFKEQ, per germline. Trimming cost V 0 bases and J 8 bases, with 13 bases left between them. CDR3 sequence: CASSQDTASAGELFF. The CDR3 nucleotides are TGTGCCAGCAGCCAAGATACGGCTAGCGCTGGGGAGCTGTTTTTT.

This sequence joins TRBV5-4 and TRBJ2-5; 8 bases line up with TRBD1. The CDR3 has 15 amino acids. Germline CDR1 SGHNT, CDR2 YYREEE (reference sequence). The J segment lost 4 bases and the V segment lost 4 bases, leaving 9 bases of the junction unmatched. The CDR3 reads CASSLDRGGGETQYF. CDR3 sequence (DNA): TGTGCCAGCAGCCTCGACAGGGGAGGAGGAGAGACCCAGTACTTC.

The V call is TRBV6-9, the J call TRBJ1-5; 8 positions match TRBD1. Germline trimming cut 3 bases from V and 2 bases from J; bases unmatched to any gene: 3. Per germline, CDR1 MNHGY and CDR2 SVAAGI. This CDR3 region has 15 residues. The CDR3 DNA sequence: TGTGCCAGCAGTTACCCGACAGGGGGCAATCAGCCCCAGCATTTT. Its translation: CASSYPTGGNQPQHF.

The gene calls are TRBV27 and TRBJ1-1, with TRBD1 matching 7 bases. Germline CDR1 is MNHEY and CDR2 is SMNVEV (reference sequence). V was pared by 4 bases and J by 0 bases, with 20 bases of the junction left unmatched. This CDR3 has 20 amino acids. The CDR3, as DNA: TGTGCCAGCAGTTACGTTTTAGGGGGCCGAGGGGGTAGGATGAACACTGAAGCTTTCTTT. Translating it yields CASSYVLGGRGGRMNTEAFF.

This clonotype was seen at least ten times. The chain has TRBV27 and TRBJ2-1; TRBD2 matches 11 bases. Trimming cost V 2 bases and J 9 bases; bases outside gene matches: 12. The CDR3 is 17 residues long. CDR1 and CDR2 from the germline V gene are MNHEY and SMNVEV (reference sequence). The CDR3 here is CASSLITGSGRDVEQFF. In DNA, the CDR3 is TGTGCCAGCAGTTTAATAACTGGTAGCGGGAGGGATGTTGAGCAGTTCTTC.

The V call is TRBV28, the J call TRBJ2-4; 8 bases align to TRBD1. The CDR3 loop spans 13 amino acids. Germline values: CDR1 MDHEN, CDR2 SYDVKM. The trim removed 3 bases at V and 7 bases at J, leaving 2 bases unmatched. CDR3 bases: TGTGCCAGCAGTTTGCAGGGGGCTAACATTCAGTACTTC. This translates into CASSLQGANIQYF.

The chain has TRBV6-7 and TRBJ2-7; D not resolved. TRBV6-7 is annotated as an ORF whose role is uncertain. Between the trimmed V and J ends, which lost 8 bases and 3 bases, there was a span of 14 bases. This CDR3 is built from 13 residues. The CDR3 loop is CASPAQTYYEQYF. The CDR3 DNA is TGTGCCAGCCCGGCCCAGACCTACTACGAGCAGTACTTC.

There are a few counts of this clonotype. The chain employs TRBV7-9 and TRBJ2-3, with 7 bases identical to TRBD2. Per the germline V gene, CDR1 is SEHNR and CDR2 is FQNEAQ (reference sequence). This CDR3 contains 15 residues. With V trimmed by 5 bases and J by 2 bases, 7 bases remained unmatched. The CDR3 region is CASSPAGTNTDTQYF. CDR3 nucleotide sequence: TGTGCCAGCAGCCCGGCCGGGACTAACACAGATACGCAGTATTTT.

This clonotype was counted ten times or more. The chain links TRBV7-2 to TRBJ2-5, with D perhaps matching TRBD2 (6 bases). The germline V and J ends were trimmed by 4 bases and 11 bases, with 17 bases remaining between them. Germline CDR1 reads SGHTA; CDR2 reads FQGNSA. This CDR3 is 13 amino acids long. CDR3 in amino acids: CASSSRGTSQQYF. CDR3 nucleotide sequence: TGTGCCAGCAGCTCCCGAGGGACTTCGCAACAGTACTTC.

The sample holds many counts of this clonotype. This chain joins TRBV27 and TRBJ1-4; possible D gene TRBD1, 6 bases. The V gene's germline CDR1 is MNHEY and CDR2 SMNVEV (reference sequence). The CDR3 loop spans 15 amino acids. Trimming pared 3 bases from V and 0 bases from J, leaving 8 bases between. As DNA, the CDR3 is TGTGCCAGCAGTTTCGGGGGCGCAACTAATGAAAAACTGTTTTTT. Its protein is CASSFGGATNEKLFF.

This clonotype was detected only once. The rearrangement joins TRBV29-1 to TRBJ1-1; TRBD1 matches 7 bases. Germline lookup yields CDR1 SQVTM and CDR2 ANQGSEA. This CDR3 is 14 amino acids long. V lost 6 bases to trimming and J lost 2 bases; unmatched junction nucleotides: 9. The CDR3 DNA reads as TGCAGCGTGAAGACAGGGCGTCTAAACACTGAAGCTTTCTTT. Its protein is CSVKTGRLNTEAFF.

Many counts were recorded for this clonotype. The chain combines TRBV30 with TRBJ1-1; possibly TRBD1 for D (5 bases). CDR3 length: 14 residues. The ends were cut back, 3 bases at V and 4 bases at J, with 15 bases in the middle. CDR1 GTSNPN and CDR2 SVGIG come from the germline V gene (reference sequence). CDR3 amino acids: CAWSKGPLATEAFF. CDR3 in DNA: TGTGCCTGGAGCAAGGGACCCTTAGCCACTGAAGCTTTCTTT.

This clonotype was picked up a small number of times. V usage is TRBV7-2 and J usage is TRBJ2-5, with TRBD1 matching 10 bases. Looked up from germline, CDR1 is SGHTA and CDR2 is FQGNSA. This CDR3 has 14 residues. Trimming removed 8 bases from V and 5 bases from J; junction bases left unmatched: 8. Here the CDR3 DNA reads TGTGCCAGCGGTCAACGGACAGGGGGGGAGACCCAGTACTTC. Its protein product is CASGQRTGGETQYF.

The rearrangement joins TRBV2 to TRBJ2-2, with a weak D call TRBD1 (5 bases). Trimming stripped 10 bases from V and 8 bases from J, with 17 bases between. The CDR3 contains 13 residues. Looked up from germline, CDR1 is SNHLY and CDR2 is FYNNEI. This CDR3 is CATQDTSGGELFF. The CDR3 DNA follows: TGTGCCACCCAGGACACCTCTGGGGGGGAGCTGTTTTTT. The entire variable domain, with the rest obtained from reference TRBV2 and TRBJ2-2, is as follows: EPEVTQTPSHQVTQMGQEVILRCVPISNHLYFYWYRQILGQKVEFLVSFYNNEISEKSEIFDDQFSVERPDGSNFTLKIRSTKLEDSAMYFCATQDTSGGELFFGEGSRLTVL.

This clonotype was observed a few times. The J gene is TRBJ1-2, the V gene TRBV19; 7 positions match TRBD1. The CDR3 runs to 12 residues. With V trimmed by 9 bases and J by 5 bases, 6 bases remained unmatched. Germline V gene data show CDR1 as LNHDA and CDR2 as SQIVND (reference sequence). CDR3 amino acids: CASGQARYGYTF. The DNA for the CDR3 is TGTGCCAGCGGACAGGCGAGGTATGGCTACACCTTC.

The gene calls are TRBV3-1 and TRBJ2-7, with 7 bases fitting TRBD1. Trimming cost V 1 base and J 1 base; bases outside gene matches: 4. Germline values: CDR1 LGHDT, CDR2 YNNKEL (reference sequence). This CDR3 spans 15 amino acids. This CDR3 reads CASSQVQGISYEQYF. The CDR3 bases are TGTGCCAGCAGCCAAGTACAGGGGATTTCCTACGAGCAGTACTTC.

This sequence joins TRBV27 and TRBJ1-2, with a tentative D call TRBD1 (6 bases). This CDR3 is 15 amino acids long. Germline V CDR1 and CDR2: MNHEY, SMNVEV (reference sequence). V gave up 3 bases and J gave up 4 bases, with 15 bases separating them. DNA for the CDR3: TGTGCCAGCAGTTTTGGCACCACAGGGACCTATGGCTACACCTTC. Translated: CASSFGTTGTYGYTF.

This clonotype was counted between two and nine times. The V and J genes are TRBV30 and TRBJ1-1; D not certain. Trimming took off 2 bases at V and 1 base at J, with 8 bases between the two ends. The CDR3 spans 13 residues. Germline-derived CDR1 and CDR2 are GTSNPN and SVGIG (reference sequence). The CDR3 nucleotides are TGTGCCTGGAGTTTTCAGGCGAACACTGAAGCTTTCTTT. Translated: CAWSFQANTEAFF. Complete variable domain (other parts from reference TRBV30 and TRBJ1-1): SQTIHQWPATLVQPVGSPLSLECTVEGTSNPNLYWYRQAAGRGLQLLFYSVGIGQISSEVPQNLSASRPQDRQFILSSKKLLLSDSGFYLCAWSFQANTEAFFGQGTRLTVV.

This clonotype was detected many times. This sequence joins TRBV28 and TRBJ2-1; tentative D call: TRBD1 (6 bases). Per germline, CDR1 MDHEN and CDR2 SYDVKM. Deletions cut 3 bases from V and 10 bases from J, with 10 bases between. This CDR3 has 12 amino acids. The CDR3 protein is CASSLGAWEQFF. DNA of the CDR3: TGTGCCAGCAGTTTGGGGGCCTGGGAGCAGTTCTTC. Full variable domain (outside the CDR3, taken from reference TRBV28 and TRBJ2-1): DVKVTQSSRYLVKRTGEKVFLECVQDMDHENMFWYRQDPGLGLRLIYFSYDVKMKEKGDIPEGYSVSREKKERFSLILESASTNQTSMYLCASSLGAWEQFFGPGTRLTVL.

This chain connects TRBV5-6 to TRBJ1-2; D is unresolved. Per germline, CDR1 SGHDT and CDR2 YYEEEE. This CDR3 is built from 13 residues. V lost 1 base and J lost 7, with 11 bases in between. The CDR3 spells CASSLPHWGGYTF. Here the CDR3 DNA reads TGTGCCAGCAGCTTGCCCCACTGGGGTGGCTACACCTTC.

The V gene is TRBV6-2 or TRBV6-3, the J gene TRBJ2-2, with 8 bases lining up with TRBD2. V lost 11 bases and J lost 4; bases outside the gene matches: 9. This CDR3 is built from 14 residues. CDR1 and CDR2 (germline): MNHEY, SVGEGT. This CDR3 is CAASGGGSTGELFF. In DNA, the CDR3 is TGTGCCGCCAGCGGGGGAGGTAGCACCGGGGAGCTGTTTTTT.

The V call is TRBV7-6, the J call TRBJ2-7; 8 nucleotides line up with TRBD2. This CDR3 comprises 21 residues. The germline CDR1 and CDR2 sequences are SGHVS and FNYEAQ. The V segment lost 1 base and the J segment 4 bases; nucleotides outside the gene matches: 24. This chain's CDR3 is CASSLVPPTSGGPIVQYEQYF. In nucleotides, the CDR3 is TGTGCCAGCAGCTTAGTACCCCCAACTAGCGGAGGGCCCATCGTTCAATACGAGCAGTACTTC.

This clonotype was counted a few times. V usage is TRBV5-1 and J usage is TRBJ2-3, with 7 bases identical to TRBD2. CDR3 length equals 14 residues. The J segment lost 6 bases and the V segment lost 4 bases, leaving 8 bases of the junction unmatched. Germline V CDR1 and CDR2: SGHRS, YFSETQ. CDR3 DNA sequence: TGCGCCAGCAGCCAGAAAGCGGGACCGGATACGCAGTATTTT. Encoded protein: CASSQKAGPDTQYF.

The V call is TRBV6-9, the J call TRBJ1-4, with a weak D call TRBD1 (5 bases). V was shortened by 2 bases and J by 4 bases, with 17 bases between the two germline ends. Germline loops: CDR1 MNHGY, CDR2 SVAAGI. The length of the CDR3 is 17 residues. Here the CDR3 reads CASSYAKPGRINEKLFF. DNA of the CDR3: TGTGCCAGCAGTTATGCAAAGCCGGGACGGATTAATGAAAAACTGTTTTTT.

There are many counts of this clonotype. This rearrangement joins TRBV12-3 or TRBV12-4 to TRBJ2-1, with 8 bases aligning to TRBD1. The CDR3 is made up of 15 amino acids. The V and J ends lost 6 bases and 4 bases, in that order; junction bases with no gene match: 8. The CDR3 sequence: CASRRTGLGYNEQFF. In nucleotides, the CDR3 is TGTGCCAGCAGGCGGACAGGGTTGGGATACAATGAGCAGTTCTTC.

This clonotype was detected only a few times. The V call is TRBV11-2, the J call TRBJ1-1, with a possible D match to TRBD1 (5 bases). The CDR3 consists of 14 residues. The germline V gene has CDR1 SGHAT and CDR2 FQNNGV. V lost 6 bases and J 1 base, leaving 12 bases between the germline ends. This chain's CDR3 is CASRLITGNTEAFF. CDR3 in DNA: TGTGCCAGCAGATTAATCACAGGGAACACTGAAGCTTTCTTT.